This TCR beta chain was sequenced for a study of beta chain features in type 1 diabetes. Study-wide context: Patients looked much like healthy donors when it came to age, gender and cell yields. Sorted cells examined across all samples numbered around 99,000,000.

Sorting with CD45RO/CCR7/CD25/CD127/CD95/CD27 yielded naive, central memory, regulatory and stem-like memory CD4+ cells. Once sorted, every population was more than 95% pure. Germline values: CDR1 SGHAT, CDR2 FQNNGV. This CDR3 has 15 residues. V lost 2 bases, J lost 3 bases, and 6 bases stayed unmatched. Every isolated RNA sample was fully reverse transcribed, so sequencing captured expressed TCRB transcripts. Data came from immunoSEQ multiplex PCR; TCRdb stores just in-frame clones and leaves some out. The sample comprises hundreds of thousands of clones, roughly 17% of which are singletons, and 0.023% rests with the top ten.

The V call is TRBV11-2, the J call TRBJ2-5; TRBD2 matches at 7 bases. This clonotype was sampled from a woman aged 18-35 years in good health. Sequencing was done on a sample of naive CD4+ T cells from blood. CDR3 sequence (DNA): TGTGCCAGCAGCTTATTCGGAAGCGGGGAAGAGACCCAGTACTTC. Translation gives CASSLFGSGEETQYF.